Reported below is one T cell receptor beta chain. Its antigen is still unknown. These data originate in a study of T cell responses to AZD1222 COVID-19 vaccine. Study results and limitations: Across spike, vaccine-associated CD4 TCRs were found, dominant at 160-218 and 743-854. Females made up more of the donors, who were largely white British, and clonal diversity may have come out too low. Two AZD1222 doses significantly raised spike-specific TCR breadth and depth over controls.

There are 15 residues in the CDR3. V shed 4 bases, J shed 4 bases, and the junction held 9 bases outside the gene matches. Germline assignment: CDR1 SGHRS and CDR2 YFSETQ. The data were produced by immunoSEQ multiplex PCR, yet TCRdb's version contains in-frame clones alone and is incomplete. The table shows 110,000 or so clones, with around nine tenths occurring only once. The J gene is TRBJ2-5, the V gene TRBV5-1; 8 nucleotides agree with TRBD2. The material sequenced was peripheral blood, taken on day 0 of AZD1222 vaccination. The receptor comes from an adult in good health. The CDR3: CASSPRGGGGETQYF. CDR3 in DNA: TGCGCCAGCAGCCCTCGGGGGGGAGGAGGAGAGACCCAGTACTTC.